This T cell receptor (beta chain) appears in the sequencing data of a study of blood T cell repertoires in COVID-19. CDR1 and CDR2 (germline): SGHRS, YFSETQ. This CDR3 contains 15 residues. Losses at the gene ends were 1 base for V and 1 base for J; bases not matched to a gene: 3. The method was immunoSEQ multiplex PCR; TCRdb's version includes in-frame clones alone and lacks a portion of them. This repertoire shows about 220,000 clones, 75% to 90% found once; its top ten account for approximately 0.69%. This TCR derives from a middle-aged man with acute or convalescent COVID-19. The chain employs TRBV5-1 and TRBJ2-7, with 9 bases lining up with TRBD1. Source material: peripheral blood. In DNA, the CDR3 is TGCGCCAGCAGCTTGTGGACAGGGGCATCCTACGAGCAGTACTTC. This sequence encodes CASSLWTGASYEQYF.